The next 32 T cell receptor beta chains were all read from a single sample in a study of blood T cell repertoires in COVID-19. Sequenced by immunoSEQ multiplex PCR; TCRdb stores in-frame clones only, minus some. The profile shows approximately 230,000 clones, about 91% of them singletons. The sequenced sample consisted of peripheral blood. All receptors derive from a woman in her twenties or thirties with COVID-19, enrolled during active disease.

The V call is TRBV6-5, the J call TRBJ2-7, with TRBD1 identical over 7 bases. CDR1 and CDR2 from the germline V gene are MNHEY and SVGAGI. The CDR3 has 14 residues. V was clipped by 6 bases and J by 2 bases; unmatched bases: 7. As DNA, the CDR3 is TGTGCCAGCAGCCTGGACAGGTTCCCCTACGAGCAGTACTTC. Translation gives CASSLDRFPYEQYF.

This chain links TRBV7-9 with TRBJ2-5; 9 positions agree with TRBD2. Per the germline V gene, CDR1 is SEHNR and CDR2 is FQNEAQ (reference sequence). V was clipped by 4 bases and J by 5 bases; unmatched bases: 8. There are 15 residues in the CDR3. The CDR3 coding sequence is TGTGCCAGCAGCTCCCCCATAGCGGGGGTTGAGACCCAGTACTTC. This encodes CASSSPIAGVETQYF.

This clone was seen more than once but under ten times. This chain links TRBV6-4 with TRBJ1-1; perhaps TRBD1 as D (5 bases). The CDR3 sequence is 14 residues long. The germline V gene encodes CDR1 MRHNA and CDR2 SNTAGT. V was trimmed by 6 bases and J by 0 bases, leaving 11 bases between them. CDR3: CASRSTDMNTEAFF. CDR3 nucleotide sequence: TGTGCCAGCAGATCGACAGACATGAACACTGAAGCTTTCTTT.

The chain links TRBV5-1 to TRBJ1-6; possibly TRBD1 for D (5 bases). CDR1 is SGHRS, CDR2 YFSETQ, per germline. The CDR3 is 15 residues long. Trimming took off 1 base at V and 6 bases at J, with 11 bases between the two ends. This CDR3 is CASSLTGQTNSPLHF. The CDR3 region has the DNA TGCGCCAGCAGCTTGACAGGACAAACTAATTCACCCCTCCACTTT.

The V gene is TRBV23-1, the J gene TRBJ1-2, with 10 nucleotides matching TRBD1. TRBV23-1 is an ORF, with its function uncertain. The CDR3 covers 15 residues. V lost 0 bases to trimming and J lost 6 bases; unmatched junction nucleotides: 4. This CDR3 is CASSQSSDRGHGYTF. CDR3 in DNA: TGCGCCAGCAGTCAATCGAGTGACAGGGGGCATGGCTACACCTTC.

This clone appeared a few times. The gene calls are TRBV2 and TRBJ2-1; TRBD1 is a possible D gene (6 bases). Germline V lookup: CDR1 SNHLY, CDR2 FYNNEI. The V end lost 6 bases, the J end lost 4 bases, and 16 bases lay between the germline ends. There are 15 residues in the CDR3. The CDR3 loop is CASSEQGRGYNEQFF. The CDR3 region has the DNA TGTGCCAGCAGCGAACAGGGTAGGGGTTACAATGAGCAGTTCTTC.

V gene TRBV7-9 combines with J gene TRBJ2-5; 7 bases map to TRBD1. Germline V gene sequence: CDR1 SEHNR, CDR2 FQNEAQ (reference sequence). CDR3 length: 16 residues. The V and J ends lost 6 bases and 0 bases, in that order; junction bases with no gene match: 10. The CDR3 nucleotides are TGTGCCAGCAGTGCTTACAGGGGAAATTACCAAGAGACCCAGTACTTC. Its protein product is CASSAYRGNYQETQYF.

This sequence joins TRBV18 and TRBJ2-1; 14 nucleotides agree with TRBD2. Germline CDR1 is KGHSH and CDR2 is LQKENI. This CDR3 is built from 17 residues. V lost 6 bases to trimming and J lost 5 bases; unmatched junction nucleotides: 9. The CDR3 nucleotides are TGTGCCAGCTCGCCTTCCCTGACTAGCGGGGGGGACAATGAGCAGTTCTTC. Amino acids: CASSPSLTSGGDNEQFF.

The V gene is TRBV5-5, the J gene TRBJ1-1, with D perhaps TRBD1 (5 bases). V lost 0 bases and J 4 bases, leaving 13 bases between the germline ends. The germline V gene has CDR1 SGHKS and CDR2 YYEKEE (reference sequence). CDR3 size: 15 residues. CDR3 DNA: TGTGCCAGCAGCTTGGACAGGACCATGACCACTGAAGCTTTCTTT. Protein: CASSLDRTMTTEAFF.

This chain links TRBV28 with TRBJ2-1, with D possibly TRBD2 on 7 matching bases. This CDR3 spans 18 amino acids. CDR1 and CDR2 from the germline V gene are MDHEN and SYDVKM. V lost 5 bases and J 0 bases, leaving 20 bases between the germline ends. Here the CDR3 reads CASSSPGGLAVSYNEQFF. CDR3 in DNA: TGTGCCAGCAGTAGCCCCGGGGGCCTAGCGGTCTCCTACAATGAGCAGTTCTTC.

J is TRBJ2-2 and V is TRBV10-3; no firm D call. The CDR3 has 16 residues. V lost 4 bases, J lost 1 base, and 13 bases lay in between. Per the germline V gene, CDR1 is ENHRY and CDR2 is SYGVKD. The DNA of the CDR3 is TGTGCCATCAGTGGAAAGCGTGATCAGAACACCGGGGAGCTGTTTTTT. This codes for CAISGKRDQNTGELFF.

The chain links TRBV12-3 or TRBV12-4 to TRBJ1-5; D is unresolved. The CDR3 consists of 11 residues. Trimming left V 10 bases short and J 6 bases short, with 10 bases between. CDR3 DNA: TGTGCCACCTATATAACTCAGCCCCAGCATTTT. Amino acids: CATYITQPQHF.

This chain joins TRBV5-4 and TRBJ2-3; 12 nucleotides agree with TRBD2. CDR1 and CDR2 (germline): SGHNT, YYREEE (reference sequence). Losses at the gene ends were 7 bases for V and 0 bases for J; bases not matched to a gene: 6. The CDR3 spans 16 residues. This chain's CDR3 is CASGKLAGGSTDTQYF. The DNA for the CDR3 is TGTGCCAGCGGAAAACTAGCGGGGGGAAGCACAGATACGCAGTATTTT.

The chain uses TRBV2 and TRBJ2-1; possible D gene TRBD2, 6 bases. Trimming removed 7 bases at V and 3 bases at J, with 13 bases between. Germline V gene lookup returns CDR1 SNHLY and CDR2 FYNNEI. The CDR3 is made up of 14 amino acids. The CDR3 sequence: CASIPGENYNEQFF. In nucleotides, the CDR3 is TGTGCCAGCATCCCGGGGGAGAACTACAATGAGCAGTTCTTC.

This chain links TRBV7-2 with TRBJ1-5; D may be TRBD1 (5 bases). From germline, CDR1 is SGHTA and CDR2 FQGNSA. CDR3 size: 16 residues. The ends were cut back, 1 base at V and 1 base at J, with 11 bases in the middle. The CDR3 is CASSLERGLSNQPQHF. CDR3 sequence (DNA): TGTGCCAGCAGCTTAGAACGGGGGTTAAGCAATCAGCCCCAGCATTTT.

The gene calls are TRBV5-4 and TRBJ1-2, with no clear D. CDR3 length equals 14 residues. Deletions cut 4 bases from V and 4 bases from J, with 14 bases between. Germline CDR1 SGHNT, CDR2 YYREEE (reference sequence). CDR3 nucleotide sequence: TGTGCCAGCAGCCTAAGGGAGAATTTCTATGGCTACACCTTC. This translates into CASSLRENFYGYTF.

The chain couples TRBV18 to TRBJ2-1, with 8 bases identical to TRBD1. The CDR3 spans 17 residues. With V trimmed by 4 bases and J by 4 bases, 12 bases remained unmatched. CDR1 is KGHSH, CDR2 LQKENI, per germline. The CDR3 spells CASSLGLGQGPYNEQFF. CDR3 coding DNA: TGTGCCAGCTCACTGGGACTCGGACAGGGCCCATACAATGAGCAGTTCTTC.

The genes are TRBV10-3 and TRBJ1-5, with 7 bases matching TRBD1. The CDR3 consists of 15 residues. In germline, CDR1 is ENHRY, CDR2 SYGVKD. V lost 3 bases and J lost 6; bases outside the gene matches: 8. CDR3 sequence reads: CAISESKGASQPQHF. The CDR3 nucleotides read TGTGCCATCAGTGAATCCAAGGGGGCTAGTCAGCCCCAGCATTTT.

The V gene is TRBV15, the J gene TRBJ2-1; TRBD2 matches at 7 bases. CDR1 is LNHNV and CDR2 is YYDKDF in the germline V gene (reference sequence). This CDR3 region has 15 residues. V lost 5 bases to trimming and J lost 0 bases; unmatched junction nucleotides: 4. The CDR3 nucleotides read TGTGCCACCAGCTTAAGCGGGAACTCCTACAATGAGCAGTTCTTC. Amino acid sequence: CATSLSGNSYNEQFF.

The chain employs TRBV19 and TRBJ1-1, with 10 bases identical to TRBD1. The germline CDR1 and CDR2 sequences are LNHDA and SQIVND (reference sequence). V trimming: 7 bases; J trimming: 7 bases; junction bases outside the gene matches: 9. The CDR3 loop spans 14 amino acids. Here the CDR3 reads CASKYHRTGGEAFF. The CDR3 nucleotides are TGTGCCAGTAAGTATCACCGGACAGGGGGTGAAGCTTTCTTT.

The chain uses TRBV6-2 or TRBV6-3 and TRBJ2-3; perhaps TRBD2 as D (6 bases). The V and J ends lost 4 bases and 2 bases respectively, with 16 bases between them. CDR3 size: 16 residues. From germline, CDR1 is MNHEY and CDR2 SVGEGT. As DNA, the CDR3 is TGTGCCAGCAGTTTCCGGGACTTAGGATTCACAGATACGCAGTATTTT. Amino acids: CASSFRDLGFTDTQYF.

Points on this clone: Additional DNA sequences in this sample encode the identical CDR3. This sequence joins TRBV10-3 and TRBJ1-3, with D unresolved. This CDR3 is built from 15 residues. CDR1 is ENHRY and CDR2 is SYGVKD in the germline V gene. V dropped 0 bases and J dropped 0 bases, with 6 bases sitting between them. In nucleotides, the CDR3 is TGTGCCATCAGTGAGTCGAGGAGCTCTGGAAACACCATATATTTT. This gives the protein CAISESRSSGNTIYF.

The CDR3 reads CASSLRSSGGALGQFF. CDR3 nucleotide sequence: TGTGCCAGCAGCTTAAGGTCTAGCGGGGGGGCCTTGGGGCAGTTCTTC. The chain recombines TRBV7-2 with TRBJ2-1; the match to TRBD2 covers 12 bases. The CDR3 totals 16 residues. J lost 12 bases, V lost 2 bases, and 11 bases had no gene match. Germline values: CDR1 SGHTA, CDR2 FQGNSA.

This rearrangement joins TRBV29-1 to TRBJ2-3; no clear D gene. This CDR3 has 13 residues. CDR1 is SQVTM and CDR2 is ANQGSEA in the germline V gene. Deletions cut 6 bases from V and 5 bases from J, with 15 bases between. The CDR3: CSVTLGSGDTQYF. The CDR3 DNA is TGCAGCGTGACCCTAGGTTCCGGAGATACGCAGTATTTT.

In DNA, the CDR3 is TGTGCCAGCAGTGAAGAGCGGGGGGGCCAAGAGACCCAGTACTTC. It codes for CASSEERGGQETQYF. The V gene is TRBV2, the J gene TRBJ2-5; 10 bases fit TRBD2. Germline assignment: CDR1 SNHLY and CDR2 FYNNEI. CDR3 length: 15 amino acids. The junction had 0 bases not matched to a gene; V was cut back by 1 base and J by 1 base.

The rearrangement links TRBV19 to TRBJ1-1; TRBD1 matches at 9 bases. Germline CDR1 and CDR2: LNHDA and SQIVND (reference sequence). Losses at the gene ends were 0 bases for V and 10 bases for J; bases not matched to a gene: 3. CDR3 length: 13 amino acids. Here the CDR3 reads CASSIDPGQGAFF. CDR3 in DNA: TGTGCCAGTAGTATAGATCCGGGACAGGGAGCTTTCTTT. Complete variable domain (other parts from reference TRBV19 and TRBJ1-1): DGGITQSPKYLFRKEGQNVTLSCEQNLNHDAMYWYRQDPGQGLRLIYYSQIVNDFQKGDIAEGYSVSREKKESFPLTVTSAQKNPTAFYLCASSIDPGQGAFFGQGTRLTVV.

Written as DNA, the CDR3 is TGTGCCAGCTACCAGGGAACTAAAGCCGGGGAGCTGTTTTTT. This sequence encodes CASYQGTKAGELFF. The chain joins TRBV7-9 to TRBJ2-2; D might be TRBD1 (5 bases). Germline V gives CDR1 SEHNR, CDR2 FQNEAQ (reference sequence). The V end was cut by 8 bases, the J end by 6 bases, with 16 bases between. The CDR3 loop spans 14 amino acids.

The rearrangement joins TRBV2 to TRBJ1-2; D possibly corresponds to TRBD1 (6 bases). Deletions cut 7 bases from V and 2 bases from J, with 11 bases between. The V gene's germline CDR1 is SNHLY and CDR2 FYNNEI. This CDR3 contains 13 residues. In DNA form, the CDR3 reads TGTGCCAGCACCGGACAGAACAACTATGGCTACACCTTC. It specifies CASTGQNNYGYTF. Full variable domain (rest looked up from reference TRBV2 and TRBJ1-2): EPEVTQTPSHQVTQMGQEVILRCVPISNHLYFYWYRQILGQKVEFLVSFYNNEISEKSEIFDDQFSVERPDGSNFTLKIRSTKLEDSAMYFCASTGQNNYGYTFGSGTRLTVV.

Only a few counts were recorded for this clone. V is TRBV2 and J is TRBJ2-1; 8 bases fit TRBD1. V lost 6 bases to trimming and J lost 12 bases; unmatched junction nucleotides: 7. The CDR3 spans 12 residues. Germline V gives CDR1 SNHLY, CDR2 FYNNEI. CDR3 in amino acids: CASRADRAPQFF. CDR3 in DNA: TGTGCCAGCAGAGCGGACAGGGCCCCGCAGTTCTTC.

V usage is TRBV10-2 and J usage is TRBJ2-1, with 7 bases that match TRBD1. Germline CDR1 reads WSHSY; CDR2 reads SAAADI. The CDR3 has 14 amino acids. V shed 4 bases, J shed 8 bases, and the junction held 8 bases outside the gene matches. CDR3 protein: CASSVNRGRDEQFF. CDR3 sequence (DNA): TGCGCCAGCAGTGTTAACAGGGGTAGGGATGAGCAGTTCTTC.

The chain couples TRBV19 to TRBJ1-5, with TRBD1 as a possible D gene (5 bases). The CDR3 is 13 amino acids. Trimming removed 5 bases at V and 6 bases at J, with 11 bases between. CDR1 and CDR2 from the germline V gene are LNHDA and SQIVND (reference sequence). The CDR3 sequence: CASSGAGRQPQHF. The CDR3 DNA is TGTGCCAGTAGTGGGGCGGGACGTCAGCCCCAGCATTTT.

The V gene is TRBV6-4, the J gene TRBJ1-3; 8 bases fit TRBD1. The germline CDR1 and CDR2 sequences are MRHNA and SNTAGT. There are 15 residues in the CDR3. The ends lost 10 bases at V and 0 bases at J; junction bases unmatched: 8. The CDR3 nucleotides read TGTGCCATCGACAGGGGAGGGATCTCTGGAAACACCATATATTTT. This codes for CAIDRGGISGNTIYF.